The present T cell receptor beta chain was sequenced within a study of OX40 agonist ivuxolimab in advanced cancers. Study results and limitations: CD4+ and CD8+ blood T cells expanded clonally by week 6 at 0.1 to 3.0 mg/kg. The average count of expanded clones was higher among CD8+ T cells than among CD4+.

Concerning this clone: Its antigen is still unknown.

At baseline, cycle 4 day 1, and cycle 7 day 1, blood was sampled. Trimming stripped 5 bases from V and 0 bases from J, with 13 bases between. Germline values: CDR1 SGHRS, CDR2 YFSETQ. CDR3 size: 15 residues. Libraries were prepared by immunoSEQ multiplex PCR; TCRdb keeps only in-frame clonotypes and omits some of them. The sample contains fewer than 85,000 clones, 88% of which appear only once. This chain connects TRBV5-1 to TRBJ2-3, with D perhaps TRBD2 (6 bases). The receptor was isolated from an adult with an advanced solid tumor such as melanoma, head and neck, liver or kidney cancer. The sample in question was CD4+ or CD8+ T cells sorted from blood, obtained in a trial of the OX40 agonist ivuxolimab. The CDR3 spells CASSGGRPSTDTQYF. The DNA of the CDR3 is TGCGCCAGCAGTGGTGGGAGGCCTAGCACAGATACGCAGTATTTT. Based on the CDR3 plus reference TRBV5-1 and TRBJ2-3, the full variable domain is KAGVTQTPRYLIKTRGQQVTLSCSPISGHRSVSWYQQTPGQGLQFLFEYFSETQRNKGNFPGRFSGRQFSNSRSEMNVSTLELGDSALYLCASSGGRPSTDTQYFGPGTRLTVL.